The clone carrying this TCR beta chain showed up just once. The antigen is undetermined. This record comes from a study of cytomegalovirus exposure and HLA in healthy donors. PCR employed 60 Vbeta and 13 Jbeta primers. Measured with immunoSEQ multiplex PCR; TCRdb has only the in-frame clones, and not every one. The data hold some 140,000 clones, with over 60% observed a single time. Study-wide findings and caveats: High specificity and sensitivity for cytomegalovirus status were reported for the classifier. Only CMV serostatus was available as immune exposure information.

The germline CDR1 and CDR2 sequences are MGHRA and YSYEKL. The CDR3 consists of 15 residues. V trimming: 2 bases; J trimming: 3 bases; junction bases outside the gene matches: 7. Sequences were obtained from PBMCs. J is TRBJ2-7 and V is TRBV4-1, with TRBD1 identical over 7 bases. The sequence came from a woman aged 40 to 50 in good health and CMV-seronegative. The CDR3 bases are TGCGCCAGCAGCCAACTTCCGGGACAGAGCTACGAGCAGTACTTC. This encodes CASSQLPGQSYEQYF.